This entry is about one TCR beta chain. Its antigen is unknown. The data were taken from a study of OX40 agonist ivuxolimab in advanced cancers. Across the study: Dose-escalation cases comprised hepatocellular carcinoma, melanoma, renal cell or head and neck cancer. Therapy given before enrollment (anti-PD-1, anti-PD-L1 or anti-CTLA-4) was allowed, and around 40% had some. Partial responses, seen in three patients, involved one hepatocellular carcinoma and two cutaneous melanomas. Overall study findings and caveats: At 0.1 to 3.0 mg/kg, clonal expansion of CD4+ and CD8+ blood T cells had occurred by week 6.

Trimming cost V 2 bases and J 3 bases; bases outside gene matches: 8. The length of the CDR3 is 15 residues. Looked up from germline, CDR1 is SQVTM and CDR2 is ANQGSEA. The method was immunoSEQ multiplex PCR; TCRdb's version includes in-frame clones alone and lacks a portion of them. The profile shows about 25,000 clones, roughly 80% of them singletons. The receptor was derived from an adult with an advanced solid tumor such as melanoma, head and neck, liver or kidney cancer. The genes are TRBV29-1 and TRBJ1-2; TRBD1 matches at 8 bases. Specimen: CD4+ or CD8+ T cells sorted from blood, collected in a trial of the OX40 agonist ivuxolimab. The CDR3: CSVEIPGTGDYGYTF. CDR3 sequence (DNA): TGCAGCGTTGAAATACCTGGGACAGGAGACTATGGCTACACCTTC.